This T cell receptor (beta chain) was captured by sequencing in a study of blood T cell repertoires in COVID-19. Libraries were prepared by immunoSEQ multiplex PCR; TCRdb keeps only in-frame clonotypes and omits some of them. The sample holds 130,000 to 150,000 clones, roughly 84% seen once. Germline loops: CDR1 SGHVS, CDR2 FQNEAQ. Trimming shortened V by 4 bases and J by 6 bases, and 10 bases separated the two germline ends. The CDR3 loop spans 14 amino acids. The genes are TRBV7-8 and TRBJ1-6; TRBD1 might be the D (6 bases). This receptor was obtained from a man between 60 and 70 years old with active or convalescent COVID-19. What was sequenced was peripheral blood. The CDR3 nucleotides read TGTGCCAGCAGCTGGGGGCAGGTTAATTCACCCCTCCACTTT. This gives the protein CASSWGQVNSPLHF.